This T cell receptor (beta chain) was documented in a study of T cell responses to AZD1222 COVID-19 vaccine. Concerning this clone itself: Its target is unknown.

Using immunoSEQ multiplex PCR, the repertoire was profiled, and TCRdb retains in-frame clones only, with some absent. The sample has about 100,000 clones, about 87% seen once. Study-wide results and limits: Among AZD1222 vaccinees, only 5 to 7 were seropositive at baseline. Spike-specific TCR repertoires showed rising breadth and depth after two AZD1222 doses.

The receptor was isolated from an adult in good health. The sequenced sample was peripheral blood, obtained on day 0 of MenACWY control vaccination.

The CDR3 is CASSRTVGYGYTF. The CDR3 bases are TGTGCCAGCAGTCGAACAGTTGGCTATGGCTACACCTTC. The rearrangement joins TRBV6-5 to TRBJ1-2, with D unresolved. CDR1 is MNHEY, CDR2 SVGAGI, per germline. The CDR3 covers 13 residues. Trimming took off 5 bases at V and 4 bases at J, with 11 bases between the two ends.